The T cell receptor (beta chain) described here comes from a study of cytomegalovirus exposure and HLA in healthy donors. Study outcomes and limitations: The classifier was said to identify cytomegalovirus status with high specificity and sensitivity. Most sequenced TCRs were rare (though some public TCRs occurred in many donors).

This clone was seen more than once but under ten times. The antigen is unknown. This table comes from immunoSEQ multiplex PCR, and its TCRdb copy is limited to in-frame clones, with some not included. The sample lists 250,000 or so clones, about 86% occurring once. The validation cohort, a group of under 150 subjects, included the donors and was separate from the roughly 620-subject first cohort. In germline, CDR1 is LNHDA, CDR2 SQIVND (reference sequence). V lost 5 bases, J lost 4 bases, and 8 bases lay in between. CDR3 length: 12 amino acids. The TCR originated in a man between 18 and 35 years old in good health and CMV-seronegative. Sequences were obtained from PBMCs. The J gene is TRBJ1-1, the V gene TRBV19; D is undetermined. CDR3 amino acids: CASSDSGTEAFF. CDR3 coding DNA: TGTGCCAGTAGTGATTCGGGCACTGAAGCTTTCTTT.